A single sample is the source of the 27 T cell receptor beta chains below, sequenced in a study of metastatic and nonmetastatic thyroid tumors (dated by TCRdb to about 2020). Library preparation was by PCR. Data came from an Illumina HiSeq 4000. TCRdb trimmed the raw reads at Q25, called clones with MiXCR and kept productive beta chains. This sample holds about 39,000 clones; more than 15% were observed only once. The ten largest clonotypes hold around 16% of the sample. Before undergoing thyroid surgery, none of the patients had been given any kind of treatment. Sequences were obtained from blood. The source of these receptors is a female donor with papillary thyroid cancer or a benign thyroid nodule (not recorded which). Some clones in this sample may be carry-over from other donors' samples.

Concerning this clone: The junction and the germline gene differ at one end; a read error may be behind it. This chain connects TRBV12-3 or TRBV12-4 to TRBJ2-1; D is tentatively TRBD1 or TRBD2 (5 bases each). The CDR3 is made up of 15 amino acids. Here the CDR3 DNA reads TGTGCCAGCAGTCCGGACATGGGACGGGCGCCCTTAACTCTCTTC. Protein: CASSPDMGRAPLTLF.

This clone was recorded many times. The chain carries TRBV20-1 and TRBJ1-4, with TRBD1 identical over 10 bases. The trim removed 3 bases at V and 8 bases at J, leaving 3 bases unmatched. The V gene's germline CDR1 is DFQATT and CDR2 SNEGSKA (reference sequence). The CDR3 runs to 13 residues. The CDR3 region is CSASGQGDEKLFF. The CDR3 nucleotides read TGCAGTGCTAGTGGACAGGGGGACGAAAAACTGTTTTTT.

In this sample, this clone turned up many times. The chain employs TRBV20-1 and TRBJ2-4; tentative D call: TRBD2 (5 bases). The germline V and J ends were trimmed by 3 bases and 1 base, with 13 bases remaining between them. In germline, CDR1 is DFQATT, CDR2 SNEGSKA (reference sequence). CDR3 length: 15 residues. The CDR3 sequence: CSARDTRGAKNIQYF. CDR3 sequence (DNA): TGCAGTGCTAGGGATACCAGAGGGGCCAAAAACATTCAGTACTTC.

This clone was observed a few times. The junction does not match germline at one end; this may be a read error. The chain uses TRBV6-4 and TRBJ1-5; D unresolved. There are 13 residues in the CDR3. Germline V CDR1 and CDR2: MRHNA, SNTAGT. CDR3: CARSDSHGQTQHF. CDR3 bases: TGTGCCAGAAGTGACTCCCATGGTCAGACCCAGCATTTT.

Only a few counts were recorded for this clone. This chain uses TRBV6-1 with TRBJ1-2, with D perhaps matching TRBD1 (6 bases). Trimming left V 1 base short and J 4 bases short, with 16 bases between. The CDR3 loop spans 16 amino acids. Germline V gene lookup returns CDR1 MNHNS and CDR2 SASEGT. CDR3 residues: CASSEGWNREVYGYTF. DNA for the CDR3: TGTGCCAGCAGTGAAGGATGGAACAGGGAGGTCTATGGCTACACCTTC.

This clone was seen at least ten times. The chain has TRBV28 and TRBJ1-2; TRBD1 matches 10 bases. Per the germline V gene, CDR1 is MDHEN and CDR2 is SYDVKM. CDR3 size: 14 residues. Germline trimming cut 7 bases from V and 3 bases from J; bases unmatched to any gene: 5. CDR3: CASNDRGRHYGYTF. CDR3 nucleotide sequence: TGTGCCAGCAACGACAGGGGGCGCCACTATGGCTACACCTTC.

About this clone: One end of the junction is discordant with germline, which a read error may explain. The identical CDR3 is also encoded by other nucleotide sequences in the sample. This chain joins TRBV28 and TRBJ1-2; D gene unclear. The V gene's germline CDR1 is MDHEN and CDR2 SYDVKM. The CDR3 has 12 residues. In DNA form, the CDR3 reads TGTGCCAGCAGCTCCGACCGGTATGGCTACACTTTC. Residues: CASSSDRYGYTF.

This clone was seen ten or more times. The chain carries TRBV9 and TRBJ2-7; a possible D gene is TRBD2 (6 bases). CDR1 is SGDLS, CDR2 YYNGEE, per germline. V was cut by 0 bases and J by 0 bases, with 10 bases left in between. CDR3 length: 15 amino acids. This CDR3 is CASSVAGDPSYEQYF. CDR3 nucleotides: TGTGCCAGCAGCGTAGCGGGAGACCCCTCCTACGAGCAGTACTTC.

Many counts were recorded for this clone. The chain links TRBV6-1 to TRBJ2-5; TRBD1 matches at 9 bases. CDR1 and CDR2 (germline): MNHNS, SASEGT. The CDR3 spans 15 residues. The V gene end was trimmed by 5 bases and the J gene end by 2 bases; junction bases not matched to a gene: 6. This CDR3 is CASSRDREGQETQYF. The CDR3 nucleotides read TGTGCCAGCAGTCGGGACAGGGAGGGACAAGAGACCCAGTACTTC.

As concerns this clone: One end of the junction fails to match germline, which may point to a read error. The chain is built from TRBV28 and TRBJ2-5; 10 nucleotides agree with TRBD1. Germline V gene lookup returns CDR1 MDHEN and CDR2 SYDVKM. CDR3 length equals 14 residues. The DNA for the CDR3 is TGTGCCAGCAGACTAGACAGGGGGCGAGAGACGCAGTACTTC. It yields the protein CASRLDRGRETQYF.

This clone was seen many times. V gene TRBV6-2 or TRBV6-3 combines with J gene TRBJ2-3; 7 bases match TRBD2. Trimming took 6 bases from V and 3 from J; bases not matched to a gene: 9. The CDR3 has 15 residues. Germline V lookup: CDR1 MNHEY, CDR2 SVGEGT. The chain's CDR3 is CASSSDSRETDTQYF. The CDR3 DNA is TGTGCCAGCAGCTCGGACTCGCGGGAGACAGATACGCAGTATTTT.

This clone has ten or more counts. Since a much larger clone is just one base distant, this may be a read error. In DNA, the CDR3 is TGTGCCAGCAGTAAATACAGGGGCGGTGACACCGGGGAGCTGTTTTTT. Translating gives CASSKYRGGDTGELFF. V is TRBV27 and J is TRBJ2-2; 7 positions match TRBD1. Germline V gene sequence: CDR1 MNHEY, CDR2 SMNVEV (reference sequence). This CDR3 contains 16 residues. The junction had 9 bases not matched to a gene; V was cut back by 5 bases and J by 3 bases.

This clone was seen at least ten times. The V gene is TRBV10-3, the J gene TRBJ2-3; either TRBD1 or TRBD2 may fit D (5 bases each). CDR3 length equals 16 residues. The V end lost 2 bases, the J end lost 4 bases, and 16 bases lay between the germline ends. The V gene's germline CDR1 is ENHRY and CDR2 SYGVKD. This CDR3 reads CAISEEGMGTADTQYF. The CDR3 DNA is TGTGCCATCAGTGAGGAGGGTATGGGGACGGCAGATACGCAGTATTTT.

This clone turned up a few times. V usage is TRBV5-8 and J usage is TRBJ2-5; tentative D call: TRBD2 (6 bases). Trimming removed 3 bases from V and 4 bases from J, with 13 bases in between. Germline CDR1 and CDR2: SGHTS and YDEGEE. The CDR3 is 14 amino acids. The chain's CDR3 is CASSSRSGVETQYF. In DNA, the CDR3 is TGTGCCAGCAGCTCCCGGTCGGGGGTAGAGACCCAGTACTTC.

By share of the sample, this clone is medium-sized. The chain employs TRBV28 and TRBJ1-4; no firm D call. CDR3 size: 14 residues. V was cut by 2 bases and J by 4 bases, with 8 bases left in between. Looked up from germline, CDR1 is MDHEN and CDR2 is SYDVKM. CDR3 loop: CASSLSQHNEKLFF. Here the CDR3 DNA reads TGTGCCAGCAGTTTAAGTCAACATAATGAAAAACTGTTTTTT. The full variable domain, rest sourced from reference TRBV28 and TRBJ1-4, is DVKVTQSSRYLVKRTGEKVFLECVQDMDHENMFWYRQDPGLGLRLIYFSYDVKMKEKGDIPEGYSVSREKKERFSLILESASTNQTSMYLCASSLSQHNEKLFFGSGTQLSVL.

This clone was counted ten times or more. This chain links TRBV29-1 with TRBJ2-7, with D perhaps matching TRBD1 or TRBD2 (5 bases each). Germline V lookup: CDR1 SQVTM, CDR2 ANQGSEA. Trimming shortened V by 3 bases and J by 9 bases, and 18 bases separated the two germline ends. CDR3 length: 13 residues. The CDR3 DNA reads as TGCAGCGTTGAGGACTCCAGGGTTAAGGGGCAGTACTTC. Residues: CSVEDSRVKGQYF.

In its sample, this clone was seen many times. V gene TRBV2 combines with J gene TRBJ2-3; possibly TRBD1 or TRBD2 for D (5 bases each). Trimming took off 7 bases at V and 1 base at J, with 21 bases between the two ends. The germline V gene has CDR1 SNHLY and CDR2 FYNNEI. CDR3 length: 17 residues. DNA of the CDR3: TGTGCCAGCACCCTAGGTTGGCAGGGAGAGGGCACAGATACGCAGTATTTT. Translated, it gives CASTLGWQGEGTDTQYF.

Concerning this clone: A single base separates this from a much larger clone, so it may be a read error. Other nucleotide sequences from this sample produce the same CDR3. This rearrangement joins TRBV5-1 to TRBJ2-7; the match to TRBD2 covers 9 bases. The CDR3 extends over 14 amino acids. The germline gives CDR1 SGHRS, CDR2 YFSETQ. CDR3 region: CASNLGLAGREQYF. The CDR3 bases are TGCGCTAGCAACCTGGGACTAGCCGGCCGCGAGCAGTACTTC. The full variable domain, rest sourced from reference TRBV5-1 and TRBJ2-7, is KAGVTQTPRYLIKTRGQQVTLSCSPISGHRSVSWYQQTPGQGLQFLFEYFSETQRNKGNFPGRFSGRQFSNSRSEMNVSTLELGDSALYLCASNLGLAGREQYFGPGTRLTVT.

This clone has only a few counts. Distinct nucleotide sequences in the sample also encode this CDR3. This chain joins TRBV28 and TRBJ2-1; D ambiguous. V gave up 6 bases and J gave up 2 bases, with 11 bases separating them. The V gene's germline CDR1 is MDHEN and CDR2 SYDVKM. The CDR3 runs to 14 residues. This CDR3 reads CASSQGGAYNEQFF. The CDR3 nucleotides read TGTGCCAGCAGCCAAGGCGGTGCCTACAATGAGCAGTTCTTC.

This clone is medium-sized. CDR3 nucleotide sequence: TGCAGTGCTAGGGGACAGAGATCGCCGACAGATACGCAGTATTTT. It translates to CSARGQRSPTDTQYF. This chain joins TRBV20-1 and TRBJ2-3, with 7 bases aligning to TRBD1. V lost 3 bases, J lost 3 bases, and 9 bases stayed unmatched. Germline V gene lookup returns CDR1 DFQATT and CDR2 SNEGSKA (reference sequence). The CDR3 sequence is 15 residues long.

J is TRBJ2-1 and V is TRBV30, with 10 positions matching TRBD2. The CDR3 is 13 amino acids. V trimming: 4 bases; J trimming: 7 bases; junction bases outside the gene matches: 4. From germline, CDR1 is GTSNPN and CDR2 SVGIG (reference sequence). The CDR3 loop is CAWKKREGNEQFF. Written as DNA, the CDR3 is TGTGCCTGGAAAAAGCGGGAGGGAAATGAGCAGTTCTTC.

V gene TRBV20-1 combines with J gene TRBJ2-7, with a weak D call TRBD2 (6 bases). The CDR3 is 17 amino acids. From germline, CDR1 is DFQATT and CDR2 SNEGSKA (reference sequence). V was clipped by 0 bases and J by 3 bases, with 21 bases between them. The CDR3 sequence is CSARDLGRPGLYYEQYF. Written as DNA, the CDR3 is TGCAGTGCTAGAGATCTTGGGAGGCCCGGCCTCTACTACGAGCAGTACTTC.

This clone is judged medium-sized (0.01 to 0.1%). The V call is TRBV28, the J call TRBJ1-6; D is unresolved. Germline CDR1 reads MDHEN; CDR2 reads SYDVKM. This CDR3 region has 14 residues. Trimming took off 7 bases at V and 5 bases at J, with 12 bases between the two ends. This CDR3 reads CASTTDRNNSPLHF. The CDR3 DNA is TGTGCCAGCACCACCGATAGAAATAATTCACCCCTCCACTTT.

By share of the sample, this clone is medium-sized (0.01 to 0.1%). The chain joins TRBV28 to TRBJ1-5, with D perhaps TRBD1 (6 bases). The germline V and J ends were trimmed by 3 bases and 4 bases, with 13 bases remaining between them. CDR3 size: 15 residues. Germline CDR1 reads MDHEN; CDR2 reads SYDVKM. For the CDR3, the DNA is TGTGCCAGCAGTTTCCTGACAGGCCTTAATCAGCCCCAGCATTTT. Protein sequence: CASSFLTGLNQPQHF.

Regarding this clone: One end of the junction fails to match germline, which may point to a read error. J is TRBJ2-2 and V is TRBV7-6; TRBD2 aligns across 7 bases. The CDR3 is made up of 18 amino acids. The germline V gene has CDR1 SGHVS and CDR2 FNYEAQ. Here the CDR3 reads CASSGFSGASGNTGEPFF. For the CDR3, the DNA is TGTGCCAGCAGCGGATTTTCCGGGGCTAGCGGCAACACCGGGGAGCCGTTTTTT.

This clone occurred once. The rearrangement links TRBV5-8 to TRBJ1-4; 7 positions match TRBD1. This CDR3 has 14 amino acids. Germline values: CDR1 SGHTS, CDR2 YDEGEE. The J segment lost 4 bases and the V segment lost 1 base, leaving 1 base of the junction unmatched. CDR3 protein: CASSLTGDNEKLFF. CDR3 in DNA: TGTGCCAGCAGCTTGACAGGGGATAATGAAAAACTGTTTTTT.

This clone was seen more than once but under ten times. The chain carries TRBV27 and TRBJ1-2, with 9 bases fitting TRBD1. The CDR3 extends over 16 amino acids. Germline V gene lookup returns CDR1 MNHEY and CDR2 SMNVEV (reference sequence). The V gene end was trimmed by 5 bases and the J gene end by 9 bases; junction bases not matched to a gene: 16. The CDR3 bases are TGTGCCAGCAGTACGATACCGGGACAGGGCTCTTATTGCTACACCTTC. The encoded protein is CASSTIPGQGSYCYTF.